This T cell receptor beta chain was recorded in a study of blood T cell repertoires in COVID-19. Study-wide background: Donors in the United States, Italy and Spain gave samples during acute or convalescent COVID-19.

Trimming removed 2 bases at V and 6 bases at J, with 14 bases between. The CDR3 has 14 amino acids. Germline V gene sequence: CDR1 MNHEY, CDR2 SVGAGI. Original analysis: Amplification of reference gene primers provided the estimated nucleated cell counts. Assay used: immunoSEQ multiplex PCR; TCRdb lists only in-frame clones, some missing. D and trimming were read from the DNA, whereas the V and J calls and clone size are those reported in that table. The sample lists about 15,000 clones, approximately 83% occurring once. The chain combines TRBV6-5 with TRBJ2-7; the D gene is possibly TRBD1 (6 bases). The clonotype comes from a man between 65 and 85 years old in a cohort sampled during active COVID-19. Source material: peripheral blood. In nucleotides, the CDR3 is TGTGCCAGCAGTTACGAGGGCAGGGGTGGCGAGCAGTACTTC. Its protein product is CASSYEGRGGEQYF.